The 7 T cell receptor beta chains in this list originate from one sample, sequenced in a study of molecular identifiers for immune sequencing clone quantification. One entry per CDR3 protein, called by TCRdb with MiXCR from the PCR reads. Among over 550,000 distinct CDR3 sequences listed, about 25% were seen once. Sequenced sample: naive CD8+ T cells from blood, with Jurkat cell RNA spiked in. The subset: FACS-sorted CD8+CD4-CCR7+CD45RA+ naive T cells. These TCRs come from a human donor in good health. Some libraries in this study had Jurkat cell RNA spiked in.

The rearrangement joins TRBV27 to TRBJ2-7; 9 bases line up with TRBD2. There are 15 residues in the CDR3. Germline trimming cut 5 bases from V and 0 bases from J; bases unmatched to any gene: 5. The V gene's germline CDR1 is MNHEY and CDR2 SMNVEV (reference sequence). The CDR3 protein is CASSPFSGSSYEQYF. In DNA form, the CDR3 reads TGTGCCAGCAGTCCATTTAGCGGGAGCTCCTACGAGCAGTACTTC.

Remarks on this clonotype: One end of the junction does not line up with germline, which may come from a read error. The chain combines TRBV4-3 with TRBJ1-5; possible D gene TRBD1, 6 bases. Germline lookup yields CDR1 LGHNA and CDR2 YSLEER. This CDR3 has 18 amino acids. CDR3 nucleotides: TGCGCCAGCAGCCAAGATAGGCAGGGGATATTCGGCAATCAGCCCCCGCATTTT. It encodes CASSQDRQGIFGNQPPHF.

This clonotype was found a few times. CDR3 in amino acids: CASSYSIEGSEAFF. DNA of the CDR3: TGTGCCAGCAGTTACTCGATAGAAGGGTCTGAAGCTTTCTTT. The chain combines TRBV6-5 with TRBJ1-1; D is undetermined. V lost 0 bases to trimming and J lost 6 bases, with 11 bases between them. CDR3 length: 14 amino acids. Germline loops: CDR1 MNHEY, CDR2 SVGAGI.

The sample holds many counts of this clonotype. The V and J genes are TRBV7-2 and TRBJ2-7; 10 nucleotides agree with TRBD2. This CDR3 is built from 13 residues. V shed 3 bases and J 6 bases; nucleotides not matched to a gene: 2. Per germline, CDR1 SGHTA and CDR2 FQGNSA. CDR3 sequence reads: CASSFSSGSEQYF. The CDR3 nucleotides read TGTGCCAGCAGCTTCTCTAGCGGGAGCGAGCAGTACTTC.

This clonotype is a singleton in its sample. Just one base apart from a much larger clone, this may be a read error. The rearrangement links TRBV7-6 to TRBJ2-1; D is ambiguous. Germline V gene data show CDR1 as SGHVS and CDR2 as FNYEAQ. CDR3 size: 13 residues. The DNA of the CDR3 is TGTGCCAGCAGTGAATATCGCTACAATGAGCAGGTCTTC. Residues: CASSEYRYNEQVF.

This clonotype was picked up many times. V and J are TRBV30 and TRBJ2-3; weak D call: TRBD1 (6 bases). The germline V and J ends were trimmed by 7 bases and 2 bases, with 16 bases remaining between them. CDR1 GTSNPN and CDR2 SVGIG come from the germline V gene (reference sequence). The CDR3 is 14 residues long. CDR3 in amino acids: CASSTDSYTDTQYF. CDR3 bases: TGTGCCTCATCTACGGACAGTTACACAGATACGCAGTATTTT.

This clonotype has only a few counts. This sequence joins TRBV28 and TRBJ2-1; tentative D call: TRBD2 (6 bases). The CDR3 consists of 15 residues. Germline lookup yields CDR1 MDHEN and CDR2 SYDVKM. The V gene lost 5 bases and the J gene lost 4 bases, with 15 bases spanning the gap. In nucleotides, the CDR3 is TGTGCCAGCAGTGCCACCGGGACTGCGTACAATGAGCAGTTCTTC. Residues: CASSATGTAYNEQFF.